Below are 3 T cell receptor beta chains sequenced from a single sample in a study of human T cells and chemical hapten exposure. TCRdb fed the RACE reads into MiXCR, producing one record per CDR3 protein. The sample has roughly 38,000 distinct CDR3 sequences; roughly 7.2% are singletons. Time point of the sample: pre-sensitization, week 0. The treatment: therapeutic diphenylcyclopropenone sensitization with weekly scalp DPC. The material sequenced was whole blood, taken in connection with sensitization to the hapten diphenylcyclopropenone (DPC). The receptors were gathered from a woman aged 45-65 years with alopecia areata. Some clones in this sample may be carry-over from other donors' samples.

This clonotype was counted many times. The CDR3 protein is CSVALAPGANVLTF. The CDR3 DNA reads TGCAGCGTGGCCCTAGCCCCCGGGGCCAACGTCCTGACTTTC. The V and J genes are TRBV29-1 and TRBJ2-6; D possibly corresponds to TRBD2 (5 bases). Germline assignment: CDR1 SQVTM and CDR2 ANQGSEA. CDR3 length: 14 amino acids. V lost 6 bases and J 4 bases, leaving 13 bases between the germline ends.

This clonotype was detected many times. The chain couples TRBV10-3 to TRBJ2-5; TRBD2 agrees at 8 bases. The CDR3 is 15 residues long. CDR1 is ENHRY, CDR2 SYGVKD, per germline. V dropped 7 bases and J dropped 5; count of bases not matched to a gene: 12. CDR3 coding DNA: TGTGCCATCAAGAGGGCGGGAGGAAGTTGGGAGACCCAGTACTTC. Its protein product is CAIKRAGGSWETQYF.

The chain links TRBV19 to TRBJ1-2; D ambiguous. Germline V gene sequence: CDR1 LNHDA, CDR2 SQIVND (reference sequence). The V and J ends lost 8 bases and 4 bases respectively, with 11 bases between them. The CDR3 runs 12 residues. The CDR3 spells CASLSGTYGYTF. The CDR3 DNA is TGTGCCAGTTTGTCCGGCACCTATGGCTACACCTTC.